Shown below are 13 T cell receptor beta chains from a single sample sequenced in a study of blood T cell repertoires in COVID-19. Some clones are missing from TCRdb's copy, which holds only in-frame ones; the method was immunoSEQ multiplex PCR. Of roughly 220,000 clones listed, about nine tenths are singletons. Material for sequencing was PBMCs or T cells enriched from blood (not recorded which). Receptors originate from a woman in her thirties who had recovered from COVID-19.

This chain joins TRBV6-1 and TRBJ2-7; a weak D match, TRBD1 (6 bases). CDR3 length: 16 amino acids. CDR1 MNHNS and CDR2 SASEGT come from the germline V gene. Trimming left V 6 bases short and J 0 bases short, with 18 bases between. The CDR3 reads CASREQGMVASYEQYF. CDR3 nucleotides: TGTGCCAGCAGGGAACAGGGAATGGTAGCCTCCTACGAGCAGTACTTC.

V is TRBV11-2 and J is TRBJ2-7, with 8 bases fitting TRBD2. Trimming cost V 5 bases and J 3 bases; bases outside gene matches: 9. CDR3 size: 15 residues. Germline assignment: CDR1 SGHAT and CDR2 FQNNGV. CDR3 sequence (DNA): TGTGCCAGCAGCCTTGGACTAGCTTCCCTCTACGAGCAGTACTTC. Residues: CASSLGLASLYEQYF.

This clone was seen a few times. The chain combines TRBV29-1 with TRBJ2-3; 9 bases are a match to TRBD1. There are 13 residues in the CDR3. Per germline, CDR1 SQVTM and CDR2 ANQGSEA. V lost 8 bases and J lost 1; bases outside the gene matches: 4. This chain's CDR3 is CSSRQGGTDTQYF. For the CDR3, the DNA is TGCAGCTCAAGACAGGGGGGCACAGATACGCAGTATTTT.

The chain joins TRBV5-8 to TRBJ2-1; D is ambiguous. Looked up from germline, CDR1 is SGHTS and CDR2 is YDEGEE. V lost 7 bases to trimming and J lost 8 bases, with 16 bases between them. The CDR3 runs 13 residues. CDR3 DNA: TGTGCCAGCGCCCCCCGAGGCCTGGATGAGCAGTTCTTC. Protein product: CASAPRGLDEQFF.

J is TRBJ2-7 and V is TRBV4-2, with TRBD2 identical over 9 bases. After removal of 0 bases from V and 4 bases from J, the junction contained 1 base not matched to a gene. This CDR3 is 14 amino acids long. Germline V lookup: CDR1 LGHNA, CDR2 YNFKEQ. The CDR3 sequence is CASSQEGLAYEQYF. In nucleotides, the CDR3 is TGTGCCAGCAGCCAAGAGGGACTAGCTTACGAGCAGTACTTC.

The chain has TRBV5-5 and TRBJ1-5; 8 bases fit TRBD1. CDR1 and CDR2 from the germline V gene are SGHKS and YYEKEE (reference sequence). Unmatched junction bases numbered 8, after V lost 4 bases and J lost 2 bases. The CDR3 runs 16 residues. The DNA of the CDR3 is TGTGCCAGCAGCCTGGGGACAGGAAGTGGCAATCAGCCCCAGCATTTT. It specifies CASSLGTGSGNQPQHF.

V and J are TRBV4-1 and TRBJ2-1; 7 bases agree with TRBD2. The CDR3 extends over 12 amino acids. In germline, CDR1 is MGHRA, CDR2 YSYEKL. V shed 1 base and J 11 bases; nucleotides not matched to a gene: 2. In DNA form, the CDR3 reads TGCGCCAGCAGCCAAGTAGCGGGCCAGCAGTTCTTC. This codes for CASSQVAGQQFF.

The chain carries TRBV19 and TRBJ1-4; no firm D call. There are 13 residues in the CDR3. Germline CDR1 is LNHDA and CDR2 is SQIVND (reference sequence). V lost 5 bases to trimming and J lost 7 bases, with 11 bases between them. CDR3 amino acids: CASSLRRGEKLFF. CDR3 DNA sequence: TGTGCCAGTAGTTTGAGACGGGGTGAAAAACTGTTTTTT.

The chain has TRBV28 and TRBJ2-7; 7 positions match TRBD2. Germline V gene data show CDR1 as MDHEN and CDR2 as SYDVKM. J gave up 0 bases and V 5 bases, and 7 bases lay outside the gene matches. This CDR3 is 15 amino acids long. The CDR3 loop is CASSGGVEGSYEQYF. CDR3 DNA sequence: TGTGCCAGCAGTGGGGGGGTGGAGGGCTCCTACGAGCAGTACTTC.

The chain uses TRBV4-1 and TRBJ1-2; possibly TRBD1 for D (5 bases). CDR1 is MGHRA, CDR2 YSYEKL, per germline. The V and J ends lost 1 base and 3 bases respectively, with 12 bases between them. This CDR3 region has 15 residues. The CDR3 bases are TGCGCCAGCAGCCAAGGAAGGGAAGGGGACTATGGCTACACCTTC. Amino acids: CASSQGREGDYGYTF.

In the case of this clone: The junction does not match germline at one end; this may be a read error. The V gene is TRBV11-2, the J gene TRBJ2-3; TRBD2 agrees at 8 bases. Germline V CDR1 and CDR2: SGHAT, FQNNGV. The CDR3 sequence is 15 residues long. The DNA of the CDR3 is TGTGCCAGCACCTTAACTAGCGGCTACACAGATACGCAGTATTTT. It translates to CASTLTSGYTDTQYF.

This clone appeared once. This chain joins TRBV7-2 and TRBJ2-5; 10 positions agree with TRBD1. Trimming cost V 3 bases and J 5 bases; bases outside gene matches: 6. This CDR3 comprises 15 residues. Per the germline V gene, CDR1 is SGHTA and CDR2 is FQGNSA. In nucleotides, the CDR3 is TGTGCCAGCAGCTTGAGCGGGACAGGGGAGGAGACCCAGTACTTC. This codes for CASSLSGTGEETQYF.

The rearrangement joins TRBV2 to TRBJ2-1, with TRBD2 matching 7 bases. The junction had 8 bases not matched to a gene; V was cut back by 4 bases and J by 8 bases. From germline, CDR1 is SNHLY and CDR2 FYNNEI. The CDR3 is made up of 14 amino acids. The CDR3 DNA sequence: TGTGCCAGCAGTGGATCTACTAGCGCTCATGAGCAGTTCTTC. Amino acid sequence: CASSGSTSAHEQFF.